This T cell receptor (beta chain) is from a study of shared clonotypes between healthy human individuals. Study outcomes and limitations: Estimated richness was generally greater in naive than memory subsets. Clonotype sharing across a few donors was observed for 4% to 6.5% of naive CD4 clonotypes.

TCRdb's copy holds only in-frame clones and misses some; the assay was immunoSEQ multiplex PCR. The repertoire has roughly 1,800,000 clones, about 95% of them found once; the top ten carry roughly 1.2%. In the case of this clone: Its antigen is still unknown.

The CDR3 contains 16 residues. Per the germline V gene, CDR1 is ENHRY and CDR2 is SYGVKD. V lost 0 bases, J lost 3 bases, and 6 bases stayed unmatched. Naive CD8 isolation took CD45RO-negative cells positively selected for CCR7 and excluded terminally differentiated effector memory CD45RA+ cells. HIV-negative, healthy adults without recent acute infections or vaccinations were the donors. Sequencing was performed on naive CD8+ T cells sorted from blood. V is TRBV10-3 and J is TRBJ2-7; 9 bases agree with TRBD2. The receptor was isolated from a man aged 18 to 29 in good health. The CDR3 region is CAISESLAGPLYEQYF. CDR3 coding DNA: TGTGCCATCAGTGAGTCCCTAGCGGGGCCCCTCTACGAGCAGTACTTC.